This T cell receptor (beta chain) was sequenced for a study of PD-1 blockade in classical Hodgkin lymphoma. Using immunoSEQ multiplex PCR, the repertoire was profiled, and TCRdb retains in-frame clones only, with some absent. The data hold about 19,000 clones, with about 81% observed a single time. This CDR3 is built from 17 residues. The V end lost 0 bases, the J end lost 1 base, and 16 bases lay between the germline ends. Germline CDR1 reads SGDLS; CDR2 reads YYNGEE. Following autologous stem cell transplantation, relapse occurred in every patient, and exposure to brentuximab vedotin varied. The chain uses TRBV9 and TRBJ1-1; D is unresolved. The sample was peripheral blood mononuclear cells (PBMCs), taken at baseline. The TCR originated in a human donor with classical Hodgkin lymphoma. CDR3 amino acids: CASSVGSHNMANTEAFF. The CDR3 nucleotides read TGTGCCAGCAGCGTAGGGTCTCACAATATGGCGAACACTGAAGCTTTCTTT.